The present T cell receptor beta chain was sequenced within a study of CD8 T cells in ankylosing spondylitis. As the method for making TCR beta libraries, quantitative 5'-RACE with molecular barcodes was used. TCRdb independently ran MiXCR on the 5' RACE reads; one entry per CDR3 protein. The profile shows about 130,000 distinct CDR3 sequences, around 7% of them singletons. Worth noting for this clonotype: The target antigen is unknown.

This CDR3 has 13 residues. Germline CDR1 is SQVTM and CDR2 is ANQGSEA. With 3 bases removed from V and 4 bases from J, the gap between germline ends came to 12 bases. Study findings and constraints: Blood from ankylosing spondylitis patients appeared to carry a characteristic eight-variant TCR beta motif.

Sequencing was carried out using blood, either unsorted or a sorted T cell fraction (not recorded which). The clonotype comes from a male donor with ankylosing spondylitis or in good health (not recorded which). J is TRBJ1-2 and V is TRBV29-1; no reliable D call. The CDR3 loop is CSVDGVGGYGYTF. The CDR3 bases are TGCAGCGTTGACGGAGTCGGAGGCTATGGCTACACCTTC.